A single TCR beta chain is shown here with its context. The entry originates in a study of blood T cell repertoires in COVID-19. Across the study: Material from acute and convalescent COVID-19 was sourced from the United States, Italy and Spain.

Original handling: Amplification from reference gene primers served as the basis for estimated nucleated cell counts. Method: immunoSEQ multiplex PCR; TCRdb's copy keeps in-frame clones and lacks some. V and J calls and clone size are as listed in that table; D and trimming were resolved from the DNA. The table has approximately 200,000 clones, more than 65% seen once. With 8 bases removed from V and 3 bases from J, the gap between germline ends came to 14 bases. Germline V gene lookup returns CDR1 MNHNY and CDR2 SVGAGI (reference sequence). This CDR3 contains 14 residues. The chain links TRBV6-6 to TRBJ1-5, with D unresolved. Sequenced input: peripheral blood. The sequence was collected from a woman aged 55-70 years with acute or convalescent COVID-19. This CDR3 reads CASRGEGPNQPQHF. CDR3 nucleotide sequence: TGTGCCAGCCGAGGCGAAGGTCCCAATCAGCCCCAGCATTTT.